This T cell receptor (beta chain) was profiled in a study of T-cell reconstitution after alpha-beta-depleted transplantation in children. Construction of the TCRbeta library involved unique molecular identifiers. From the PCR reads, TCRdb called clonotypes with MiXCR, one entry per CDR3 protein. The sample includes around 400,000 distinct CDR3 sequences, around 21% of them seen just once. There are a few counts of this clonotype. V lost 6 bases and J lost 3, with 9 bases in between. Looked up from germline, CDR1 is SGHAT and CDR2 is FQNNGV. This CDR3 is built from 13 residues. The chain couples TRBV11-2 to TRBJ1-5; no clear D. The input for sequencing was PBMCs from the stem cell graft donor, taken from the stem cell graft. The origin of this receptor is a human donor who donated a stem cell graft to a child with acute myeloid leukemia. The CDR3 DNA is TGTGCCAGCAGTGAACAGCCCAATCAGCCCCAGCATTTT. Its translation is CASSEQPNQPQHF.